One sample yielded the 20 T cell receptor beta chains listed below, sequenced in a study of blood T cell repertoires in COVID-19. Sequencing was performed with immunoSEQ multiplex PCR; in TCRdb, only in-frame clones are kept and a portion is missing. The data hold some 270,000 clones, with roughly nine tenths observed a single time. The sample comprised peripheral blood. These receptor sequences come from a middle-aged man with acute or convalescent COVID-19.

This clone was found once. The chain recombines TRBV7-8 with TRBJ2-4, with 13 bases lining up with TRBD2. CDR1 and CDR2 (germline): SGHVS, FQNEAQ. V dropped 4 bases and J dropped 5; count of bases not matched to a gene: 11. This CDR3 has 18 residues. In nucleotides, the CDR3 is TGTGCCAGCAGCTACCCCACACTAGCGGGGGGGCCCCAAAACATTCAGTACTTC. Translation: CASSYPTLAGGPQNIQYF.

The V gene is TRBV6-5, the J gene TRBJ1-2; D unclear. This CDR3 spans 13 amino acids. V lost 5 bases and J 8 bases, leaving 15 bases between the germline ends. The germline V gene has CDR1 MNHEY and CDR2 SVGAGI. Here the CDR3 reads CASSPGSVAGYTF. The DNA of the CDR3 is TGTGCCAGCAGTCCCGGGTCCGTCGCGGGCTACACCTTC.

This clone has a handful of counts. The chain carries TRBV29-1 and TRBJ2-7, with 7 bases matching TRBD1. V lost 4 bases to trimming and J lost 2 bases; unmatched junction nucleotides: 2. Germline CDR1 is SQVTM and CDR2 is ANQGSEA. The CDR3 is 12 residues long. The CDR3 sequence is CSVAQGAYEQYF. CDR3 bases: TGCAGCGTTGCTCAGGGGGCCTACGAGCAGTACTTC.

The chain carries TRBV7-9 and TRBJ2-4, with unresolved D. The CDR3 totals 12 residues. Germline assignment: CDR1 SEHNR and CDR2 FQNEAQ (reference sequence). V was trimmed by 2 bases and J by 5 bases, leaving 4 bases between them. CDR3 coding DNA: TGTGCCAGCAGCTTATCCGAAAACATTCAGTACTTC. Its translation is CASSLSENIQYF.

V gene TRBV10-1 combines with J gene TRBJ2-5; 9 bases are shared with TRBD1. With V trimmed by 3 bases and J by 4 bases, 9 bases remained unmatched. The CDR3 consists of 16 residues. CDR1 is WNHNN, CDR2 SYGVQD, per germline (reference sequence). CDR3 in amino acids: CASSDLRDRARETQYF. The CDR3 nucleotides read TGCGCCAGCAGTGATCTGAGGGACAGGGCGAGAGAGACCCAGTACTTC.

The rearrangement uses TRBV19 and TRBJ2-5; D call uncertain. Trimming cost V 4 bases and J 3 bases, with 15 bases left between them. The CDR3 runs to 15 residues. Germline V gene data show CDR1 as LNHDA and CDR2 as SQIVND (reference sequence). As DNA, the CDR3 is TGTGCCAGTAGTACGACACGGAACCTAAAAGAGACCCAGTACTTC. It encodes CASSTTRNLKETQYF. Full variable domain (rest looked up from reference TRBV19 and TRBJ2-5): DGGITQSPKYLFRKEGQNVTLSCEQNLNHDAMYWYRQDPGQGLRLIYYSQIVNDFQKGDIAEGYSVSREKKESFPLTVTSAQKNPTAFYLCASSTTRNLKETQYFGPGTRLLVL.

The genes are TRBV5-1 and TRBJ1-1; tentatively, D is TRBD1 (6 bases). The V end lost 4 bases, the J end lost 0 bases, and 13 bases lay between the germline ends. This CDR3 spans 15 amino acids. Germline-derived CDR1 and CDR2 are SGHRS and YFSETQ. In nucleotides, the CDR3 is TGCGCCAGCAGCCCCGGGACACCCATGAACACTGAAGCTTTCTTT. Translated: CASSPGTPMNTEAFF.

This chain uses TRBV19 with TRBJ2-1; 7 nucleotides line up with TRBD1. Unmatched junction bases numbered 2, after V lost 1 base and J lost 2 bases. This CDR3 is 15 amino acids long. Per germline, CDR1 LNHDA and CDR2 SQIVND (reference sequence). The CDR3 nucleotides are TGTGCCAGTAGTATAGCGGGACAGACCTACAATGAGCAGTTCTTC. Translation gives CASSIAGQTYNEQFF. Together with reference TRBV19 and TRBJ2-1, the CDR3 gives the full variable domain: DGGITQSPKYLFRKEGQNVTLSCEQNLNHDAMYWYRQDPGQGLRLIYYSQIVNDFQKGDIAEGYSVSREKKESFPLTVTSAQKNPTAFYLCASSIAGQTYNEQFFGPGTRLTVL.

The CDR3 reads CASSPRQINEKLFF. The CDR3 region has the DNA TGTGCCAGTAGTCCCCGTCAGATAAATGAAAAACTGTTTTTT. This sequence joins TRBV19 and TRBJ1-4; D is ambiguous. The CDR3 extends over 14 amino acids. The ends were cut back, 5 bases at V and 5 bases at J, with 12 bases in the middle. CDR1 is LNHDA and CDR2 is SQIVND in the germline V gene (reference sequence).

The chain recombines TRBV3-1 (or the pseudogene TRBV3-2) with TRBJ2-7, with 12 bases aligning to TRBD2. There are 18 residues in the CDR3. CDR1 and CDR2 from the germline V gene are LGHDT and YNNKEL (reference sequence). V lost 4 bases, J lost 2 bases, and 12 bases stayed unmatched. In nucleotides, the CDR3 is TGTGCCAGCAGCCGCGGACTAGCGGGGCCTTCAATTACCTACGAGCAGTACTTC. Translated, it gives CASSRGLAGPSITYEQYF.

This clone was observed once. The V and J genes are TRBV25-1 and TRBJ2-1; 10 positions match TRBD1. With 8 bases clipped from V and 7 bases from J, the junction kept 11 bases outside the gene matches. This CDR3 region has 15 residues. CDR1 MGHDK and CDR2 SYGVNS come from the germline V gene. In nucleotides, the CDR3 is TGTGCCAGCGGGAACACCGGGACAGGGGATAATGAGCAGTTCTTC. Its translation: CASGNTGTGDNEQFF.

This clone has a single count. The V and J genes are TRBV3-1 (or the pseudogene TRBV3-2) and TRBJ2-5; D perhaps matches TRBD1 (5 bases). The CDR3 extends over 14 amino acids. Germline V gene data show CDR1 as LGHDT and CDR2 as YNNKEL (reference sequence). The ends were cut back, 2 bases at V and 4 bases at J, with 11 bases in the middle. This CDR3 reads CASSQQGRGETQYF. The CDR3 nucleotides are TGTGCCAGCAGCCAACAGGGAAGAGGAGAGACCCAGTACTTC.

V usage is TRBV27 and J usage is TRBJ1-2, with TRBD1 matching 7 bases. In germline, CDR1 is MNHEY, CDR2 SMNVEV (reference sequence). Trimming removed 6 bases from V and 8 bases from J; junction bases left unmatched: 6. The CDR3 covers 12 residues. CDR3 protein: CASRSTGEGYTF. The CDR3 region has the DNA TGTGCCAGCAGATCTACAGGGGAAGGCTACACCTTC.

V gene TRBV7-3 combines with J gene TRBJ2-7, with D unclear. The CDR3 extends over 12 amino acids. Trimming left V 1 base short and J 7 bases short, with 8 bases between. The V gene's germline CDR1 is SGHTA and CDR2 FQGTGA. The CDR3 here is CASSLNSEEQYF. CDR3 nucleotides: TGTGCCAGCAGCTTAAATAGTGAGGAGCAGTACTTC.

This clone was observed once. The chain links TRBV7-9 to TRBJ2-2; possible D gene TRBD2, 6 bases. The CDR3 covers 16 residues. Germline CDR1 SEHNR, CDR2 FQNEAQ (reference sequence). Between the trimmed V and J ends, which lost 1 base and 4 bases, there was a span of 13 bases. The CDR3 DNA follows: TGTGCCAGCAGCTTAGGTGGGGGAGGAAGCACCGGGGAGCTGTTTTTT. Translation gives CASSLGGGGSTGELFF.

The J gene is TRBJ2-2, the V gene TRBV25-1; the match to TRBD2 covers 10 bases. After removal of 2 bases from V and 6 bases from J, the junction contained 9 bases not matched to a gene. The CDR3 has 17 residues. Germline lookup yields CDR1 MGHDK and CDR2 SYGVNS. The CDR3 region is CASSERAGGPVAGELFF. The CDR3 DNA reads TGTGCCAGCAGTGAAAGAGCGGGGGGGCCGGTTGCCGGGGAGCTGTTTTTT.

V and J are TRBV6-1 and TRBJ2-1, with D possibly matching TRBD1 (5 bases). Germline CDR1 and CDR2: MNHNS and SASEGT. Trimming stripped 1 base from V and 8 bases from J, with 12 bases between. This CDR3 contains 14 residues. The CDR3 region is CASSEGHQGDEQFF. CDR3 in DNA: TGTGCCAGCAGTGAAGGGCACCAAGGGGATGAGCAGTTCTTC.

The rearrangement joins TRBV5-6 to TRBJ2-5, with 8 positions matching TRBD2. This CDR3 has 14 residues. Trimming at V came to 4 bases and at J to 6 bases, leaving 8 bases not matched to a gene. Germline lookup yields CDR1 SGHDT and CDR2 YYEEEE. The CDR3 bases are TGTGCCAGCAGCGTTTCGGGGGGGCTTAAGACCCAGTACTTC. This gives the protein CASSVSGGLKTQYF.

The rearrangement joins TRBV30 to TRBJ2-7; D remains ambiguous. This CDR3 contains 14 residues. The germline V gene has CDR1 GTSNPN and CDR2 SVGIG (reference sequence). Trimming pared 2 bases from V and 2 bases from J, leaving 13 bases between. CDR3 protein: CAWSSGPVTYEQYF. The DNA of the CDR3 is TGTGCCTGGAGTAGTGGGCCAGTCACCTACGAGCAGTACTTC.

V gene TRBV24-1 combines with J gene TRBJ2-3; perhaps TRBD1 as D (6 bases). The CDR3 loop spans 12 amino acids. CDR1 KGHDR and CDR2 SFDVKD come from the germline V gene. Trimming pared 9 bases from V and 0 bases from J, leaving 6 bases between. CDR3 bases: TGTGCCACCCAGGGGAGCACAGATACGCAGTATTTT. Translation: CATQGSTDTQYF.